This TCR beta chain was captured in a study of Ad26.COV2.S vaccination and SARS-CoV-2 variants. In the study overall: The donor participated in the COV1001 trial, in its Ad26.COV2.S arm.

This clone was found a few times. The antigen remains unidentified. Trimming shortened V by 5 bases and J by 3 bases, and 8 bases separated the two germline ends. CDR3 length equals 12 residues. Per the germline V gene, CDR1 is SEHNR and CDR2 is FQNEAQ (reference sequence). Whole-study results and caveats: Total responses of T cells may have been underestimated by the analyses of TCR breadth and depth. Reported findings describe substantial breadth in spike-specific CD8+ and CD4+ T cell responses following vaccination.

Described treatment: roughly 19 received Ad26.COV2.S at low or high dose, single or two shots; roughly five received placebo; per-sample allocation not given. Sample collection was performed on day 63 after the first vaccine or placebo injection. Wuhan-strain spike was delivered by a replication-incompetent Ad26 vector. Assay used: immunoSEQ multiplex PCR; TCRdb lists only in-frame clones, some missing. This sample yields around 300,000 clones, of which 80% to 90% are seen a single time; around 5% belongs to the top ten. This receptor was identified in a person between 18 and 65 years old who received the Ad26.COV2.S COVID-19 vaccine or a placebo. The sequencing used peripheral blood, collected in a trial of Ad26.COV2.S vaccine versus placebo. The chain uses TRBV7-9 and TRBJ2-7; the D is unclear. CDR3 sequence: CASSVDGYEQYF. CDR3 in DNA: TGTGCCAGCAGCGTGGACGGCTACGAGCAGTACTTC.